This T cell receptor (beta chain) was sequenced in a study of cytomegalovirus exposure and HLA in healthy donors. Broader study findings: Earlier findings revealed that most TCR beta V segments proved productive either about 90% or about 30% of the time. TCR beta sequences numbering more than 15,000 were associated with HLA alleles at 0.05 false discovery rate in a later analysis. CMV serostatus stood as the only immune exposure information on hand.

As concerns this clone: Antigen: not known.

V was pared by 4 bases and J by 3 bases, with 10 bases of the junction left unmatched. The CDR3 is made up of 16 amino acids. Germline V CDR1 and CDR2: SGHAT, FQNNGV. PCR was performed using 60 Vbeta and 13 Jbeta primers. Authors' processing steps: Approximately 11 million of about 88 million unique TCR beta chains were shared, per a later count. Only in-frame clones appear in the TCRdb table, and some are missing; sequencing was by immunoSEQ multiplex PCR. V and J calls and clone size are given by that table; D and trimming were obtained from the DNA. The sample table sets out over 100,000 clones. This sequence originates from a man aged 35-49 years in good health and CMV-seropositive. This chain uses TRBV11-2 with TRBJ2-3, with TRBD2 matching 7 bases. What was sequenced was PBMCs. The chain's CDR3 is CASSSVGLAATDTQYF. The CDR3 DNA follows: TGTGCCAGCAGCTCAGTGGGGCTAGCGGCGACAGATACGCAGTATTTT.